This T cell receptor beta chain was identified during a study of shared clonotypes between healthy human individuals. The study, taken as a whole, reports: Memory subsets generally showed smaller estimated richness than naive subsets did.

Naive CD8 cells lacked CD45RO and underwent positive selection for CCR7, leaving out terminally differentiated effector memory CD45RA+ cells. Method: immunoSEQ multiplex PCR; TCRdb's copy keeps in-frame clones and lacks some. The table shows some 2,000,000 clones, with approximately 95% occurring only once. As regards this clone: The antigen remains unidentified. This sample also contains other DNA sequences that code for the same CDR3.

The receptor comes from a man in his late teens or twenties in good health. Sequenced material: naive CD8+ T cells sorted from blood.

This CDR3 reads CASSYSTGESSYEQYF. The CDR3 DNA reads as TGTGCCAGCAGTTACTCTACAGGCGAGAGCTCCTACGAGCAGTACTTC. This chain connects TRBV6-5 to TRBJ2-7; D might be TRBD1 (5 bases). The germline V gene has CDR1 MNHEY and CDR2 SVGAGI. Trimming cost V 0 bases and J 0 bases, with 12 bases left between them. The CDR3 consists of 16 residues.